Below, 13 T cell receptor beta chains from the same sample are listed, as sequenced in a study of monozygotic twins with inflammatory bowel disease. Following a re-call of the 5' RACE reads, TCRdb has one entry per CDR3 protein and lacks DNA. This repertoire includes some 440,000 distinct CDR3 sequences. Sequencing was done on a sample of blood. Receptor source: a human donor with ulcerative colitis or Crohn's disease, or a healthy co-twin of an affected twin (not recorded which).

V is TRBV19 and J is TRBJ1-1. Germline V CDR1 and CDR2: LNHDA, SQIVND (reference sequence). The CDR3 has 17 residues. CDR3 sequence: CASSMYGIPSLNTEAFF.

The chain is built from TRBV20-1 and TRBJ1-4. The germline V gene encodes CDR1 DFQATT and CDR2 SNEGSKA (reference sequence). The CDR3 consists of 12 residues. CDR3: CSASGREGKLFF.

V gene TRBV12-3 or TRBV12-4 combines with J gene TRBJ1-2. CDR3 size: 12 residues. The CDR3 here is CASSTYPYGYTF.

This CDR3 reads CSVGGGTGFSGELFF. The chain links TRBV29-1 to TRBJ2-2; TCRdb designates TRBD1, a call that cannot be tested without DNA. This CDR3 has 15 residues. The germline gives CDR1 SQVTM, CDR2 ANQGSEA.

The V call is TRBV5-6, the J call TRBJ2-1; the TCRdb D gene call, TRBD2, has no DNA to confirm it. This CDR3 comprises 16 residues. From germline, CDR1 is SGHDT and CDR2 YYEEEE. Here the CDR3 reads CASSFGAGSSYNEQFF.

The gene calls are TRBV29-1 and TRBJ1-2. Germline V gene sequence: CDR1 SQVTM, CDR2 ANQGSEA. The CDR3 contains 11 residues. CDR3 loop: CSADGLGGYTF. Supplemented by reference TRBV29-1 and TRBJ1-2, the full variable domain reads SAVISQKPSRDICQRGTSLTIQCQVDSQVTMMFWYRQQPGQSLTLIATANQGSEATYESGFVIDKFPISRPNLTFSTLTVSNMSPEDSSIYLCSADGLGGYTFGSGTRLTVV.

This sequence joins TRBV15 and TRBJ2-7; TCRdb's D call, TRBD2, is unchecked because there is no DNA. Germline V lookup: CDR1 LNHNV, CDR2 YYDKDF (reference sequence). The CDR3 has 15 amino acids. CDR3 protein: CATSTRTSGSPEQYF.

The chain uses TRBV6-1 and TRBJ1-2. Germline-derived CDR1 and CDR2 are MNHNS and SASEGT. The CDR3 extends over 14 amino acids. This CDR3 reads CASSTLGGRDGYTF.

This chain connects TRBV29-1 to TRBJ1-5. There are 13 residues in the CDR3. Germline V lookup: CDR1 SQVTM, CDR2 ANQGSEA. CDR3 region: CSVVVDGNQPQHF.

This chain uses TRBV5-1 with TRBJ2-1. The V gene's germline CDR1 is SGHRS and CDR2 YFSETQ. The CDR3 totals 13 residues. CDR3 sequence reads: CASSKDKGYEQFF.

The V call is TRBV7-9, the J call TRBJ1-5; the TCRdb call, TRBD1, lacks DNA for checking. CDR1 is SEHNR, CDR2 FQNEAQ, per germline (reference sequence). The CDR3 extends over 15 amino acids. The CDR3 loop is CASSPTGAGFQPQHF.

The rearrangement links TRBV19 to TRBJ1-1. CDR3 length: 12 amino acids. The V gene's germline CDR1 is LNHDA and CDR2 SQIVND (reference sequence). This chain's CDR3 is CATKGLNTEAFF.

The gene calls are TRBV27 and TRBJ1-4; TCRdb outputs TRBD1, but without DNA this stays unchecked. Germline assignment: CDR1 MNHEY and CDR2 SMNVEV (reference sequence). The CDR3 is 17 amino acids. The CDR3 protein is CASSPGTFSATNEKLFF.